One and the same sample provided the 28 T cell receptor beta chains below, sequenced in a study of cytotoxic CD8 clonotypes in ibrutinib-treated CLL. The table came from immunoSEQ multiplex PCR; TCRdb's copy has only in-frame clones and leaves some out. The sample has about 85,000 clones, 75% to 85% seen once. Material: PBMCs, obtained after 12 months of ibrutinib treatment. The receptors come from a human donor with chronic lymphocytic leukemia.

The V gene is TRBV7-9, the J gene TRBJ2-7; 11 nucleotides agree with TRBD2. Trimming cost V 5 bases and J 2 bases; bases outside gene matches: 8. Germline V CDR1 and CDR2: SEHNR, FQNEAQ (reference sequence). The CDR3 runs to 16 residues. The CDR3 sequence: CASSLILAGAPYEQYF. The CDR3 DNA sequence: TGTGCCAGCAGCCTCATACTAGCGGGAGCCCCCTACGAGCAGTACTTC.

The CDR3: CASSLLGSHLNIQYF. CDR3 in DNA: TGTGCCAGCAGCTTATTGGGGTCGCACCTAAACATTCAGTACTTC. V and J are TRBV7-2 and TRBJ2-4; no firm D call. This CDR3 region has 15 residues. Per the germline V gene, CDR1 is SGHTA and CDR2 is FQGNSA. V dropped 2 bases and J dropped 6 bases, with 14 bases sitting between them.

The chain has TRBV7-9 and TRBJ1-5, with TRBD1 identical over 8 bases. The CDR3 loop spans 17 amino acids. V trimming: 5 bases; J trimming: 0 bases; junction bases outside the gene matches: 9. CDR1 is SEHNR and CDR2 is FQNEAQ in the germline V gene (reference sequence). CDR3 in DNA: TGTGCCAGCAGCCGGGGGACAGGAGCTTATAGCAATCAGCCCCAGCATTTT. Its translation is CASSRGTGAYSNQPQHF.

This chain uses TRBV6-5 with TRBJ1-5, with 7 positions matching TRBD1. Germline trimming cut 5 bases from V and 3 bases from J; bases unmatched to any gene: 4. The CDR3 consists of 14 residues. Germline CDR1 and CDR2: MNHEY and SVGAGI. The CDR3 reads CASSRGTDNQPQHF. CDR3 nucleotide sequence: TGTGCCAGCAGTCGAGGGACAGACAATCAGCCCCAGCATTTT.

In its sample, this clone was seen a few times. CDR3 nucleotide sequence: TGTGCCAGCAGCGTAGGGGCGGGGAGCAATACGCAGTATTTT. It specifies CASSVGAGSNTQYF. The chain has TRBV9 and TRBJ2-3; D might be TRBD2 (6 bases). V gave up 0 bases and J gave up 7 bases, with 12 bases separating them. Germline V gives CDR1 SGDLS, CDR2 YYNGEE. CDR3 length: 14 residues.

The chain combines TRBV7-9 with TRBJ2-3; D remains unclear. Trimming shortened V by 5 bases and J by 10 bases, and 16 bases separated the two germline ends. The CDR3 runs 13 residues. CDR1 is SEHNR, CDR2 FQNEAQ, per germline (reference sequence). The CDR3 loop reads CASSLPGVDAQYF. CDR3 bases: TGTGCCAGCAGCCTACCCGGTGTGGATGCGCAGTATTTT.

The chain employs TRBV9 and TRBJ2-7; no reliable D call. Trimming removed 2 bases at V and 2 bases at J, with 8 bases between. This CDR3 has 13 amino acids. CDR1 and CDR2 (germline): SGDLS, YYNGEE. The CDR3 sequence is CASSVGGTYEQYF. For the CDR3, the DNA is TGTGCCAGCAGCGTTGGCGGAACCTACGAGCAGTACTTC.

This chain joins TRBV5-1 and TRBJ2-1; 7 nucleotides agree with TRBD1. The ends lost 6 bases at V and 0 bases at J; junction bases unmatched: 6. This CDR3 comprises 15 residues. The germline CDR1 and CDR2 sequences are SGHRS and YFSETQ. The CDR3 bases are TGCGCCAGCACCTGGGGGACAGTCTCCTACAATGAGCAGTTCTTC. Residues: CASTWGTVSYNEQFF.

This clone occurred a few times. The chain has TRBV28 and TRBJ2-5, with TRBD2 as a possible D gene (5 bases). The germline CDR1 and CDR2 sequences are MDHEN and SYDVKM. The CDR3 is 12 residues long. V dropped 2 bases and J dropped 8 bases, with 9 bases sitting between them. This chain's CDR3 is CASSLGSGTQYF. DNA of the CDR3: TGTGCCAGCAGTTTAGGATCGGGAACCCAGTACTTC.

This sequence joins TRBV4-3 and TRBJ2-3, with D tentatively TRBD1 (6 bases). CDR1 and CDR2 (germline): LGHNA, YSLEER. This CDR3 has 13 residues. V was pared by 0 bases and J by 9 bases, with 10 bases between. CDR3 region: CASSQDWQGTQYF. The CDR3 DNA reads TGCGCCAGCAGCCAAGATTGGCAGGGGACGCAGTATTTT.

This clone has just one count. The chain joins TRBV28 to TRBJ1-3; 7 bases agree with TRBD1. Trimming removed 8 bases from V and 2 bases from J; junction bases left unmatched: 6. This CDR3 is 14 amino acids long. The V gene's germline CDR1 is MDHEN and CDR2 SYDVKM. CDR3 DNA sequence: TGTGCCAGCGACCCAGGGGGGGCTGGAAACACCATATATTTT. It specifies CASDPGGAGNTIYF.

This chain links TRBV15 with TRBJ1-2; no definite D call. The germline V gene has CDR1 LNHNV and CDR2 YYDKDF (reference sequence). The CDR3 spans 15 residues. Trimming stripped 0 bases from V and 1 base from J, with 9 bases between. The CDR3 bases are TGTGCCACCAGCAGAGATGGGTCAGTTAACTATGGCTACACCTTC. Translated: CATSRDGSVNYGYTF.

CDR3 nucleotides: TGTTTTTGGGACGAGGGGCTTTACGAGCAGTACTTC. This sequence encodes CFWDEGLYEQYF. The rearrangement links TRBV5-6 to TRBJ2-7; D may match TRBD1 or TRBD2 (5 bases each). In germline, CDR1 is SGHDT, CDR2 YYEEEE. The CDR3 runs 12 residues.

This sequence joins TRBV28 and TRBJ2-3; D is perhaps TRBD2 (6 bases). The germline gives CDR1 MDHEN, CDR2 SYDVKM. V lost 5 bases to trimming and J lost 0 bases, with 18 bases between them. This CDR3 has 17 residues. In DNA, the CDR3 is TGTGCCAGCAGTCCGATGGGGGGACGGACAAGCACAGATACGCAGTATTTT. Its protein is CASSPMGGRTSTDTQYF.

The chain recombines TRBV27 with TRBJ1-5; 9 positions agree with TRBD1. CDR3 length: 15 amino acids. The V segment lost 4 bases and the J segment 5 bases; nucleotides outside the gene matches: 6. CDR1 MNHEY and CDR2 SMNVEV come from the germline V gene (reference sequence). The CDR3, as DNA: TGTGCCAGCAGTTCCGACAGGGGGGCCGATCAGCCCCAGCATTTT. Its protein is CASSSDRGADQPQHF.

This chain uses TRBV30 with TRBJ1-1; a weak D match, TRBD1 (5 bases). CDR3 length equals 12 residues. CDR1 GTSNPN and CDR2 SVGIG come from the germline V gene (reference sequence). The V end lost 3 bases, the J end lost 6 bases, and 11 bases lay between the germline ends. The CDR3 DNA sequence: TGTGCCTGGAGCGGGGGGGGTCCTGAAGCTTTCTTT. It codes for CAWSGGGPEAFF. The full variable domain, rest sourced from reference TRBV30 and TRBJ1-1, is SQTIHQWPATLVQPVGSPLSLECTVEGTSNPNLYWYRQAAGRGLQLLFYSVGIGQISSEVPQNLSASRPQDRQFILSSKKLLLSDSGFYLCAWSGGGPEAFFGQGTRLTVV.

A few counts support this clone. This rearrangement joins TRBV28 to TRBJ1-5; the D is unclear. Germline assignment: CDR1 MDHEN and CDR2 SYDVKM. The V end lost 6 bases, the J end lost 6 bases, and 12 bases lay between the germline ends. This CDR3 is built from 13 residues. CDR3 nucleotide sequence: TGTGCCAGCAGCCCCGGCCGTGGTCAGCCCCAGCATTTT. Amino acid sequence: CASSPGRGQPQHF.

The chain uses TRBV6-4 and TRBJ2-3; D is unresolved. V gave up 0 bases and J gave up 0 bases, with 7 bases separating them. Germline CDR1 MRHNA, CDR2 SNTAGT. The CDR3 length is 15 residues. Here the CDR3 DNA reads TGTGCCAGCAGTGACTCGGCCGCTAGCACAGATACGCAGTATTTT. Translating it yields CASSDSAASTDTQYF.

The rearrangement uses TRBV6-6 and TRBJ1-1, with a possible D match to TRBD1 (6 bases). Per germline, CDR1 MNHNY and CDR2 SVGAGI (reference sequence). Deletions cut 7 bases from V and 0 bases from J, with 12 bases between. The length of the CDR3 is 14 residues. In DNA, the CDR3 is TGTGCCAGCAAGCGGGGGGCCATGAACACTGAAGCTTTCTTT. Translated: CASKRGAMNTEAFF.

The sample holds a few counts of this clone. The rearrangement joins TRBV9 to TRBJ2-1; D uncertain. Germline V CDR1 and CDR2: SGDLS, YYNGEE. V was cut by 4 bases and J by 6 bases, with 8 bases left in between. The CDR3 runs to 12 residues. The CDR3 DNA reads TGTGCCAGCAGCTCCCGACCCAATGAGCAGTTCTTC. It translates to CASSSRPNEQFF.

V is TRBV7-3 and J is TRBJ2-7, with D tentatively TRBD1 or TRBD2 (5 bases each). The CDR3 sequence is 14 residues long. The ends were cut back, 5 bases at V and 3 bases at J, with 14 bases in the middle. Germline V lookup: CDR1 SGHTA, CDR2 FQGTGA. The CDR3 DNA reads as TGTGCCAGCAGCCCGGGGCCTGGGAACTACGAGCAGTACTTC. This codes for CASSPGPGNYEQYF.

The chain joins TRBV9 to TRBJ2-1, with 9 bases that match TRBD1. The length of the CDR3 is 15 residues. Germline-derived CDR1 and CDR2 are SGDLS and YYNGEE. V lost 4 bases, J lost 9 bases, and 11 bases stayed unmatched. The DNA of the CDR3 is TGTGCCAGCAGCCCCACCGGGACAGGGTGGGTTGAGCAGTTCTTC. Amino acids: CASSPTGTGWVEQFF.

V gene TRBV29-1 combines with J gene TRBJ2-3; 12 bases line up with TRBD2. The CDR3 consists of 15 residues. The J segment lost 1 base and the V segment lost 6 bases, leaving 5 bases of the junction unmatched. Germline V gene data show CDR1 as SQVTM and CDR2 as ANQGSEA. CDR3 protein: CSVETSGRRTDTQYF. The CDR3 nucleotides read TGCAGCGTAGAAACTAGCGGGAGGCGCACAGATACGCAGTATTTT.

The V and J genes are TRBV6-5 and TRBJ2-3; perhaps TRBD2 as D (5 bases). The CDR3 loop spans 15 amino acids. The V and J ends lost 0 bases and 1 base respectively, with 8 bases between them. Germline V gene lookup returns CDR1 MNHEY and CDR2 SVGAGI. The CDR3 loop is CASSYSGSGTDTQYF. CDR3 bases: TGTGCCAGCAGTTACTCGGGGAGTGGCACAGATACGCAGTATTTT.

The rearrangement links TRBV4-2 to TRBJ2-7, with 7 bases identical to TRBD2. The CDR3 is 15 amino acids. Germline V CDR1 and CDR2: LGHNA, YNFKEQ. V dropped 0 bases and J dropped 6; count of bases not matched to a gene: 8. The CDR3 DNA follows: TGTGCCAGCAGCCAAGATCCGGGGCGGGAGCGCGAGCAGTACTTC. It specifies CASSQDPGREREQYF.

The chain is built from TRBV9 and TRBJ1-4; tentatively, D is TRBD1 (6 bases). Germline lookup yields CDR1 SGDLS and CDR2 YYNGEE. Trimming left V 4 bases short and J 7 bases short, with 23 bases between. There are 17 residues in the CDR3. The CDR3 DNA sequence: TGTGCCAGCAGCCCGGGACAATCCCGACCCACGGGTGAAAAACTGTTTTTT. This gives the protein CASSPGQSRPTGEKLFF.

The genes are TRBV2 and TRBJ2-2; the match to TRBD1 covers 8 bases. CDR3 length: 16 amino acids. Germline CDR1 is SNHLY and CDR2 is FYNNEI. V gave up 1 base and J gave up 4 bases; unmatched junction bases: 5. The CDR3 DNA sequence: TGTGCCAGCAGTGAAGAGCAGGGGGCGGGCACCGGGGAGCTGTTTTTT. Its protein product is CASSEEQGAGTGELFF.

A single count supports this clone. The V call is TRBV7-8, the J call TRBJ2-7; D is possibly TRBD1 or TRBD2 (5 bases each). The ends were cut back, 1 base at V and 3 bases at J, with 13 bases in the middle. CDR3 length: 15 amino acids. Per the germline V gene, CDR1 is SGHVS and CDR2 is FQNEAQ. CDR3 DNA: TGTGCCAGCAGCTTAGTTGGCAGGGACGGCTACGAGCAGTACTTC. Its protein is CASSLVGRDGYEQYF.